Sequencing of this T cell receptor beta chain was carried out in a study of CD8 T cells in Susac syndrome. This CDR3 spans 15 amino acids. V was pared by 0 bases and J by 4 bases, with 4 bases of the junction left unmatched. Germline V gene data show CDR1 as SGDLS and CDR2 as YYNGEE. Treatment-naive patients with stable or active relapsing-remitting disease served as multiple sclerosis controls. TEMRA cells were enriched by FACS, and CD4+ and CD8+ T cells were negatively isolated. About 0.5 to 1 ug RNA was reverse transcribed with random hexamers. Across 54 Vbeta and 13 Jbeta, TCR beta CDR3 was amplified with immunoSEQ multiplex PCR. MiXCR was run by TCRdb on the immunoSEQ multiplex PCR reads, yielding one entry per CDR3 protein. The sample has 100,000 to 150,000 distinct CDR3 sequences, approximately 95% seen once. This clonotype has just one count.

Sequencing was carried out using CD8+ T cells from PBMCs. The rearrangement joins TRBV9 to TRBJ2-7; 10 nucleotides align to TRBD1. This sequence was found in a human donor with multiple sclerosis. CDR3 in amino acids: CASSVGGDRGYEQYF. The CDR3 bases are TGTGCCAGCAGCGTAGGTGGGGACAGGGGTTACGAGCAGTACTTC.